The present T cell receptor beta chain was sequenced within a study of shared clonotypes between healthy human individuals. Study-wide background: The study used three CD4 naive, three CD4 memory, two CD8 naive and one CD8 memory plate per donor.

To note about this clone: The target antigen is unknown. This sample also contains other DNA sequences that code for the same CDR3.

Across several immunoSEQ plates, the genomic DNA of each subset was split evenly. Data came from immunoSEQ multiplex PCR; TCRdb stores just in-frame clones and leaves some out. This table has some 2,100,000 clones, 90% to 95% appearing once. V lost 0 bases and J lost 7, with 5 bases in between. Germline CDR1 SGHRS, CDR2 YFSETQ. This CDR3 comprises 11 residues. Regarding the study as a whole: Though the depth was large, rarefaction showed that sorted-subset sequencing was incomplete. Naive subsets typically showed greater estimated richness than memory subsets.

CD8 cells classed as naive were CD45RO-negative and positively selected for CCR7, excluding terminally differentiated effector memory CD45RA+ cells. J is TRBJ2-7 and V is TRBV5-1; D call uncertain. The material sequenced was naive CD8+ T cells from PBMCs. The origin of this receptor is a young man in good health. Some clones in this sample may be carry-over from other donors' samples. The CDR3 sequence is CASSLGPEQYF. The CDR3 region has the DNA TGCGCCAGCAGCTTGGGTCCTGAGCAGTACTTC.